This is a list of T cell receptor beta chains from one sample in a study of Ad26.COV2.S vaccination and SARS-CoV-2 variants. Clones were read by immunoSEQ multiplex PCR, and TCRdb kept only the in-frame ones, dropping some. Counted here are more than 300,000 clones, about 85% occurring once; the ten biggest clones make up under 2.5%. The sample consisted of peripheral blood, taken in a trial of Ad26.COV2.S vaccine versus placebo. Every receptor here comes from a person between 18 and 65 years old who received the Ad26.COV2.S COVID-19 vaccine or a placebo. Both conserved end residues are part of each CDR3. The D gene is left open where the match is weak. Rows give clone size only sometimes, using once, few, many, or a class for an expanded clone.

D: -
size: -
length: 16
J: TRBJ2-3
V: TRBV27
CDR3: CASTPSGSSSTDTQYF
DNA: TGTGCCAGCACCCCCTCCGGTTCCTCTAGCACAGATACGCAGTATTTT

D: -
size: few
length: 16
J: TRBJ2-3
V: TRBV7-8
CDR3: CASTRRDGDPTDTQYF
DNA: TGTGCCAGCACCCGAAGGGACGGGGACCCCACAGATACGCAGTATTTT

D: -
size: -
length: 12
J: TRBJ1-2
V: TRBV5-6
CDR3: CASSLGDRNYTF
DNA: TGTGCCAGCAGCTTAGGAGACAGGAACTACACCTTC

D: -
size: many
length: 18
J: TRBJ1-2
V: TRBV9
CDR3: CASSGIKDRKKSNYGYTF
DNA: TGTGCCAGCAGCGGAATCAAAGACAGGAAAAAATCTAACTATGGCTACACCTTC

D: TRBD1
size: -
length: 14
J: TRBJ2-5
V: TRBV4-1
CDR3: CASSHGQGGETQYF
DNA: TGCGCCAGCAGCCACGGACAGGGTGGGGAGACCCAGTACTTC

D: -
size: many
length: 15
J: TRBJ1-3
V: TRBV28
CDR3: CASSQLGRGPNTIYF
DNA: TGTGCCAGCAGCCAGCTGGGCAGGGGACCAAACACCATATATTTT

D: -
size: -
length: 15
J: TRBJ2-3
V: TRBV5-6
CDR3: CASSYRTAWGDTQYF
DNA: TGTGCCAGCAGCTACAGGACAGCCTGGGGGGATACGCAGTATTTT

D: -
size: -
length: 14
J: TRBJ1-5
V: TRBV19
CDR3: CASSINGDGQPQHF
DNA: TGTGCCAGTAGTATTAATGGGGACGGTCAGCCCCAGCATTTT

D: -
size: -
length: 18
J: TRBJ1-6
V: TRBV9
CDR3: CASSGSDARSSYNSPLHF
DNA: TGTGCCAGCAGCGGAAGCGACGCGAGGAGCTCCTATAATTCACCCCTCCACTTT

D: -
size: -
length: 16
J: TRBJ2-3
V: TRBV7-2
CDR3: CASSLAFAASVQTQYF
DNA: TGTGCCAGCAGCTTAGCTTTCGCCGCGTCAGTCCAAACGCAGTATTTT

D: TRBD1
size: -
length: 16
J: TRBJ1-4
V: TRBV5-1
CDR3: CASSRQPQGSGEKLFF
DNA: TGCGCCAGCAGCAGGCAACCACAGGGGAGTGGGGAAAAACTGTTTTTT

D: TRBD1
size: -
length: 15
J: TRBJ1-2
V: TRBV6-2/TRBV6-3
CDR3: CASSYRGQGSYGYTF
DNA: TGTGCCAGCAGTTATAGGGGACAGGGATCCTATGGCTACACCTTC

D: -
size: -
length: 13
J: TRBJ2-3
V: TRBV12-3/TRBV12-4
CDR3: CASSLRGMDTQYF
DNA: TGTGCCAGCAGTTTAAGGGGCATGGATACGCAGTATTTT

D: -
size: many
length: 13
J: TRBJ2-7
V: TRBV12-3/TRBV12-4
CDR3: CASRYSGYYEQYF
DNA: TGTGCCAGCAGATACAGTGGATACTACGAGCAGTACTTC

D: -
size: -
length: 22
J: TRBJ2-3
V: TRBV28
CDR3: CASSLSLGDSSGVPGDSDTQYF
DNA: TGTGCCAGCAGTTTATCTTTAGGGGATAGCAGTGGTGTACCGGGAGATTCAGATACGCAGTATTTT

D: TRBD1
size: -
length: 16
J: TRBJ1-6
V: TRBV11-2
CDR3: CASSPRAQGSNSPLHF
DNA: TGTGCCAGCAGCCCTAGGGCACAGGGGTCTAATTCACCCCTCCACTTT

D: TRBD1
size: -
length: 16
J: TRBJ2-2
V: TRBV5-1
CDR3: CASSIAGGRHTGELFF
DNA: TGCGCCAGCTCGATTGCAGGGGGCAGGCACACCGGGGAGCTGTTTTTT

D: -
size: -
length: 14
J: TRBJ2-7
V: TRBV7-9
CDR3: CASSFHGRDYEQYF
DNA: TGTGCCAGCAGCTTTCACGGAAGAGACTACGAGCAGTACTTC

D: -
size: -
length: 14
J: TRBJ1-6
V: TRBV11-1
CDR3: CASSFWQRTSPLHF
DNA: TGTGCCAGCAGCTTTTGGCAGAGAACTTCACCCCTCCACTTT

D: -
size: few
length: 15
J: TRBJ2-7
V: TRBV30
CDR3: CAWSVLSGNSYEQYF
DNA: TGTGCCTGGAGTGTACTGTCGGGAAACTCCTACGAGCAGTACTTC

D: TRBD2
size: -
length: 16
J: TRBJ2-3
V: TRBV4-1
CDR3: CASSQEAGRFADTQYF
DNA: TGCGCCAGCAGCCAAGAAGCGGGGCGATTTGCAGATACGCAGTATTTT

D: -
size: -
length: 15
J: TRBJ2-5
V: TRBV7-9
CDR3: CASSLARQIQETQYF
DNA: TGTGCCAGCAGCTTAGCGAGACAGATCCAAGAGACCCAGTACTTC